This TCR beta chain came from a study of cytomegalovirus exposure and HLA in healthy donors (dated 2017 in TCRdb). Study-level background: An earlier analysis of 550 to 700 of the donors reported approximately 270 Gb of sequence data and 117 million unique TCR beta sequences from 190 million or so T cells. Roughly 300 gigabases of sequencing data and around 90 million unique TCR sequences made up an early release that covered approximately 650 HLA-typed donors. Of the 300 to 450 genotyped donors, over 70% fell in the genetic ancestry cluster associated with self-reported Caucasian donors. The study aimed to test whether signatures of past pathogen exposure could be identified by cataloging public T cell receptors. The study profiled the T cell repertoires of 550 to 700 subjects by immunosequencing and related them to cytomegalovirus serostatus. A separate validation cohort of roughly 130 different subjects was used in addition to the 666-subject first cohort. High-throughput TCR immunosequencing, statistical association of individual TCRs with disease status, and machine learning were combined to predict cytomegalovirus infection status. A later analysis re-examined previously published TCR beta repertoires from over 500 donors and added high-resolution HLA genotyping to investigate patterns of TCR occurrence. Rather than drawing on any new phenotypic data, the later analysis identified candidate immune exposures from TCR beta sequences and the way those sequences occurred across donors. In an earlier analysis of 587 of the donors, high-throughput TCR beta sequencing was used to judge whether each TCR beta V gene segment behaved as functional or pseudogenic. Donor age, sex, ethnicity and CMV serostatus were compiled together with the repertoire data. A later genetic analysis used genome-wide SNP genotypes for about three fifths of the 666 donors, treating that subset as a discovery cohort. All discovery cohort repertoires had been generated using a single sequencing platform. HLA typing covered class I and class II loci at four-digit resolution. Typing coverage varied by locus: roughly 629-630 donors for A, B, C, DRB1 and DQB1; approximately 500 for DQA1; approximately 610 for DPA1; approximately 490 for DPB1. Roughly five DR-DQ haplotypes were handled as single units for association and clustering, since linkage in the cohort was strong. On average, roughly 240,000 unique TCR beta nucleotide sequences were sequenced per donor among fewer than 500 genotyped donors of the cohort, with 15% to 20% of those sequences being non-productive.

Results and caveats for the whole study, not just this receptor: Several of the top co-occurrence clusters appeared to be linked to parvovirus B19, influenza, CMV and Epstein-Barr virus, according to a later analysis. Because counts were too low, roughly 18 rarely observed V segments, including chromosome 9 orphons, were left out of the earlier analysis of 500 to 650 of the donors. Specific HLA alleles were associated with 15,000 to 20,000 TCR beta sequences at a false discovery rate of 0.05 in a later analysis. The 87-base-pair reads could not distinguish some IMGT-functional V segments, including TRBV6-2 and TRBV6-3, so those segments were excluded. Linkage disequilibrium might explain the correlated functional status among segregating V segments, but an unknown experimental factor could not be excluded. Presence/absence analyses assumed roughly uniform sequencing depth across donors, an assumption that may not hold. The classifier was reported to diagnose cytomegalovirus status with high specificity and sensitivity in both the original cohort and the validation cohort. Only TCR beta chains were sequenced in this cohort, and the absence of alpha or paired-chain data limited detectable features. According to a later analysis, TCR association rates differed among HLA loci, with DRB1 alleles showing the most associated TCRs and HLA-C alleles showing the fewest. The study listed 164 TCR beta chains as associated with cytomegalovirus. In a later analysis, HLA-associated TCR beta chains showed more clonal expansion and lower generation probabilities than non-associated chains that were equally common. A further reported finding was that TCR beta sequences accurately predicted the HLA-A and HLA-B alleles for most subjects in the first cohort. When HLA alleles, especially DR and DQ, strongly co-occurred, TCR associations were difficult to assign to individual alleles. It was suggested by the authors that the approach could potentially be generalized to other disease states and immunological phenotypes. A later genetic analysis associated a missense DCLRE1C variant with V-gene and J-gene trimming of TCR beta chains, and an independent cohort replicated the association. According to a later analysis, most CMV-associated TCR beta chains appeared to be HLA-restricted, and the HLA associations seemed to be driven largely by CMV exposure. Most TCR sequences were observed very rarely across donors, whereas some public TCRs were present in many individuals. CMV serostatus was the only immune exposure information available for the cohort. A group of highly shared sequence variants was considered likely to be a technical artifact of the sequencing pipeline. According to a later genetic analysis, donors in an Asian-associated ancestry cluster had fewer N-insertions in productive TCRs than the approximately 670-donor mean. Three of the identified cytomegalovirus-associated TCR beta chains were confirmed in vitro to be specific for cytomegalovirus antigens. Because HLA typing was missing for some donors at each locus, association tests included only the typed subset. Broadly in line with IMGT annotations, most TCR beta V segments showed up in productive rearrangements about 90% or about 30% of the time in an earlier analysis of 450 to 750 of the donors.

Libraries were built with the immunoSEQ multiplex PCR assay. A mixture of 60 forward primers for TCR Vbeta segments and 13 reverse primers for TCR Jbeta segments was used in the multiplex PCR. A multiplex PCR assay on genomic DNA amplified the CDR3 region of rearranged TCR beta genes. Amplified TCR beta libraries were sequenced as 87-base-pair reads on the Illumina HiSeq System. Per the original workflow: A later analysis counted approximately 84 million unique TCR beta chains across the 690 or so repertoires, and some 11 million of these chains were shared by at least two donors. Raw reads were error-corrected and collapsed into unique sequences by a nearest-neighbor algorithm in which closely related sequences were merged to remove PCR and sequencing errors. Alignment of CDR3 sequences to IMGT reference sequences was used to assign V, D and J gene segments. For a sequence to be retained, at least a six-nucleotide match to both a V gene segment and a J gene segment was required. Rearrangements were called productive when the CDR3 lacked stop codons and stayed in frame with V and J; all others were non-productive. CDR3 was defined according to IMGT convention as the region running from the second conserved V-encoded cysteine to the conserved J-encoded phenylalanine. Sequences without an unambiguous match to a single V gene segment were excluded from the earlier analysis of several hundred of the donors. In an earlier analysis of about 590 of the donors, a V segment was called functional when productive rearrangements were above 56.7%, and segregating when the standard deviation between donors exceeded 5%. A statistical classification framework was built to diagnose cytomegalovirus status from the catalog of TCR beta chain sequences. A later analysis assigned V and J genes by comparing TCR nucleotide sequences with IMGT/GENE-DB human TR gene sequences. Using the TCRdist pipeline, a later analysis assigned CDR3 sequences along with most-parsimonious VDJ recombination scenarios. In a later analysis, each TCR beta chain was defined by its CDR3 amino acid sequence together with its V-gene family, and reads without a unique V-gene family were excluded. As a way to deal with suspected cross-contamination and a sequencing artifact, a later analysis dropped roughly 600 nucleotide sequences that were highly shared and had low generation probability. For each public chain, a later analysis derived a clonal expansion index from normalized ranks of inferred template counts within each repertoire. In a later analysis, generation probabilities were computed using a VDJ recombination model fitted to out-of-frame rearrangements, and the results were checked against IGoR. In a later analysis, TCR-TCR, TCR-HLA and TCR-CMV co-occurrence was scored with hypergeometric tests, and a repertoire-size bias correction was applied to TCR pairs. To estimate false discovery rates, a later analysis permuted the HLA or CMV assignments 20 times. In a later analysis, co-occurring TCRs were grouped using DBSCAN, and TCRdist sequence similarity was added for clustering within HLA-allele-positive subsets. For co-occurrence clustering, repertoires with fewer than 30,000 or more than 120,000 public chains were excluded, along with roughly 5 repertoires with anomalous nucleotide sharing. TCRdb obtained this table from immuneACCESS and retained in-frame rearrangements with V and J assigned. These tables miss some clones; where compared with another copy, unresolved V genes account for less than half of the shortfall, and the remainder is unexplained. Clone size and V and J calls were adopted from that table, with D and trimming inferred from the DNA. For this sample the table gives some 170,000 clones, of which under 80% were detected only once. Under 2.5% of the sample is held by the ten biggest clonotypes.

The cysteine opens and the phenylalanine closes a CDR3 of 15 amino acids. Of the read, only the CDR3 DNA is kept; its 45 bases are in frame from base 1. The junction shows trimming of 5 bases on V and 3 bases on J, plus 16 bases between the germline ends. The germline V gene sets CDR1 to SGHTA and CDR2 to FQGNSA. The cohort comprised more than 550 healthy bone marrow donors. All cohort members were sampled while nominally healthy, although unrecorded immune exposures were likely present. CMV serostatus was positive for 289 and negative for about 55% of the 666 cohort members, and was not recorded for this donor. A peripheral blood sample was provided by each donor, and peripheral blood mononuclear cells were used for TCR beta sequencing. Genomic DNA was extracted from the blood cell samples with the Qiagen DNeasy Blood Extraction Kit. Regarding this clone: Its antigen specificity is not known. No much larger clonotype is one base removed from it; base qualities were not supplied.

The receptor was derived from a human donor in good health. The chain is encoded by TRBV7-2 joined to TRBJ1-2; TRBD1 could be the D gene, as 6 bases match. The source material was PBMCs. The DNA reads TGTGCCAGCAGCATACAGGGAATTGGAGACTATGGCTACACCTTC. Translation gives CASSIQGIGDYGYTF.